Following are 17 T cell receptor beta chains from one sample sequenced in a study of blood T cell repertoires in COVID-19 (TCRdb year 2020). Library creation used the immunoSEQ multiplex PCR assay. Held by TCRdb, this immuneACCESS table contains in-frame sequences only and omits some clones. Under half of the omission traces to an unresolved V gene where checked; the cause of the rest is unknown. This sample is represented by 160,000 or so clones; roughly 87% of them were singletons. Together, the top ten hold over 0.95% of the sample. The sample was PBMCs or T cells enriched from blood (not recorded which). These receptors were collected from a human donor with acute COVID-19. The donor label of this sample is uncertain.

The rearrangement uses TRBV2 and TRBJ1-3; D unclear. The germline V and J ends were trimmed by 3 bases and 2 bases, with 8 bases remaining between them. Germline loops: CDR1 SNHLY, CDR2 FYNNEI. The CDR3 is 14 amino acids. CDR3 residues: CASSEGGAGNTIYF. The CDR3 nucleotides read TGTGCCAGCAGTGAGGGTGGAGCTGGAAACACCATATATTTT.

CDR3 bases: TGCAGCGTTGCCCAATTCGGACAGGGGAACACAGATACGCAGTATTTT. Its translation: CSVAQFGQGNTDTQYF. The rearrangement joins TRBV29-1 to TRBJ2-3, with 9 bases identical to TRBD1. The CDR3 totals 16 residues. Germline V CDR1 and CDR2: SQVTM, ANQGSEA. V shed 4 bases and J 2 bases; nucleotides not matched to a gene: 10.

This chain connects TRBV18 to TRBJ2-5; D gene uncertain. CDR3 size: 13 residues. The germline CDR1 and CDR2 sequences are KGHSH and LQKENI. Deletions cut 3 bases from V and 2 bases from J, with 7 bases between. CDR3 sequence: CASSPSVQETQYF. The CDR3 DNA reads as TGTGCCAGCTCACCGTCGGTGCAAGAGACCCAGTACTTC.

The V and J genes are TRBV10-3 and TRBJ1-4; TRBD1 matches 7 bases. The germline V gene encodes CDR1 ENHRY and CDR2 SYGVKD. This CDR3 spans 13 amino acids. After removal of 9 bases from V and 3 bases from J, the junction contained 4 bases not matched to a gene. The CDR3 sequence is CAIQGQSNEKLFF. The CDR3 bases are TGTGCCATACAGGGGCAGTCTAATGAAAAACTGTTTTTT.

CDR3 DNA: TGTGCCAGCAGTTACAGGAGGGGCCGCGAGCAGTACTTC. As protein: CASSYRRGREQYF. The rearrangement links TRBV6-5 to TRBJ2-7; perhaps TRBD2 as D (6 bases). The CDR3 loop spans 13 amino acids. Germline CDR1 is MNHEY and CDR2 is SVGAGI. Between the trimmed V and J ends, which lost 2 bases and 6 bases, there was a span of 11 bases.

The J gene is TRBJ2-3, the V gene TRBV5-6; 7 bases are shared with TRBD1. The ends lost 4 bases at V and 2 bases at J; junction bases unmatched: 13. Germline V gene lookup returns CDR1 SGHDT and CDR2 YYEEEE. The CDR3 has 17 amino acids. The CDR3 nucleotides are TGTGCCAGCAGCCGACGTACGACCGGGACAGACACAGATACGCAGTATTTT. Residues: CASSRRTTGTDTDTQYF.

This chain links TRBV23-1 with TRBJ2-7, with 8 bases fitting TRBD1. TRBV23-1 carries the ORF label, with uncertain function. This CDR3 is 17 amino acids long. V lost 0 bases, J lost 2 bases, and 9 bases stayed unmatched. In DNA form, the CDR3 reads TGCGCCAGCAGTCAATCAAAGGGGGACAGGACCCCCTACGAGCAGTACTTC. Its protein product is CASSQSKGDRTPYEQYF.

The chain joins TRBV4-3 to TRBJ1-5; 7 bases line up with TRBD1. Germline values: CDR1 LGHNA, CDR2 YSLEER. The trim removed 1 base at V and 6 bases at J, leaving 3 bases unmatched. This CDR3 spans 14 amino acids. CDR3 loop: CASSQGQGAQPQHF. DNA of the CDR3: TGCGCCAGCAGCCAAGGACAGGGAGCTCAGCCCCAGCATTTT.

V and J are TRBV25-1 and TRBJ1-2; D perhaps matches TRBD1 (5 bases). Trimming took 2 bases from V and 5 from J, leaving 9 bases between them. Germline CDR1 reads MGHDK; CDR2 reads SYGVNS. The CDR3 is 13 amino acids. The CDR3 spells CASSEGGIYGYTF. For the CDR3, the DNA is TGTGCCAGCAGTGAAGGGGGGATATATGGCTACACCTTC.

The chain recombines TRBV24-1 with TRBJ2-3; a possible D gene is TRBD1 (6 bases). Germline CDR1 KGHDR, CDR2 SFDVKD. CDR3 length: 15 residues. V shed 9 bases and J shed 2 bases, with 17 bases lying between them. This CDR3 reads CATGQGRWNTDTQYF. The CDR3 DNA follows: TGTGCCACCGGCCAGGGGCGTTGGAACACAGATACGCAGTATTTT.

This chain links TRBV7-9 with TRBJ2-3, with 10 bases aligning to TRBD1. The germline CDR1 and CDR2 sequences are SEHNR and FQNEAQ (reference sequence). The V gene end was trimmed by 1 base and the J gene end by 6 bases; junction bases not matched to a gene: 7. The CDR3 totals 16 residues. This CDR3 is CASSLGDRGPRDTQYF. In DNA, the CDR3 is TGTGCCAGCAGCTTAGGCGACAGGGGGCCAAGGGATACGCAGTATTTT.

J is TRBJ2-1 and V is TRBV11-2; 8 bases match TRBD1. Germline lookup yields CDR1 SGHAT and CDR2 FQNNGV. The trim removed 5 bases at V and 5 bases at J, leaving 11 bases unmatched. CDR3 length: 16 residues. The CDR3 nucleotides are TGTGCCAGCAGCCAAAATCGACAGGGGATCAACAATGAGCAGTTCTTC. Its protein is CASSQNRQGINNEQFF.

The genes are TRBV5-5 and TRBJ1-1; D is uncertain. This CDR3 is built from 15 residues. V lost 4 bases and J 1 base, leaving 14 bases between the germline ends. The germline V gene encodes CDR1 SGHKS and CDR2 YYEKEE (reference sequence). CDR3 in DNA: TGTGCCAGCAGCACCGGCGGGTGGGAGAACACTGAAGCTTTCTTT. Residues: CASSTGGWENTEAFF.

The rearrangement links TRBV4-1 to TRBJ2-1; 13 bases are a match to TRBD2. The CDR3 is 15 residues long. Germline-derived CDR1 and CDR2 are MGHRA and YSYEKL. The ends lost 4 bases at V and 9 bases at J; junction bases unmatched: 6. The CDR3 DNA follows: TGCGCCAGCAGCCTGGGACTAGCGGGGAGAGGTGAGCAGTTCTTC. Amino acids: CASSLGLAGRGEQFF.

The chain couples TRBV7-2 to TRBJ1-2, with D unresolved. Germline V CDR1 and CDR2: SGHTA, FQGNSA. V was clipped by 4 bases and J by 5 bases, with 11 bases between them. This CDR3 is built from 13 residues. Here the CDR3 DNA reads TGTGCCAGCAGCTCCCCCCCCAGTTATGGCTACACCTTC. It specifies CASSSPPSYGYTF.

The chain joins TRBV19 to TRBJ2-7, with 7 bases matching TRBD2. Germline lookup yields CDR1 LNHDA and CDR2 SQIVND (reference sequence). The CDR3 is 13 residues long. Trimming cost V 10 bases and J 5 bases; bases outside gene matches: 11. The CDR3 region is CATSPGGGNEQYF. The DNA for the CDR3 is TGTGCCACCTCGCCCGGGGGAGGGAACGAGCAGTACTTC.

The rearrangement links TRBV19 to TRBJ2-7, with 9 bases fitting TRBD2. The J segment lost 2 bases and the V segment lost 10 bases, leaving 3 bases of the junction unmatched. Germline-derived CDR1 and CDR2 are LNHDA and SQIVND (reference sequence). The CDR3 is made up of 12 amino acids. The CDR3 sequence is CATTSGPYEQYF. CDR3 DNA: TGTGCCACGACTAGCGGCCCCTACGAGCAGTACTTC.